Following are 12 T cell receptor beta chains from one sample sequenced in a study of blood T cell repertoires in COVID-19. Assay used: immunoSEQ multiplex PCR; TCRdb lists only in-frame clones, some missing. The profile shows about 490,000 clones, 80% to 90% of them singletons. The sample was peripheral blood. The receptors originated from a human donor in a cohort sampled during active COVID-19.

The chain has TRBV6-5 and TRBJ2-7, with 11 positions matching TRBD1. The CDR3 length is 14 residues. Trimming took 5 bases from V and 5 from J; bases not matched to a gene: 5. Germline assignment: CDR1 MNHEY and CDR2 SVGAGI. The CDR3 sequence is CASSRTGGHHEQYF. CDR3 bases: TGTGCCAGCAGTAGGACAGGGGGCCATCACGAGCAGTACTTC.

The count of this clone is one. J is TRBJ2-3 and V is TRBV10-2; D unclear. V gave up 11 bases and J gave up 6 bases, with 12 bases separating them. The CDR3 extends over 11 amino acids. CDR1 and CDR2 (germline): WSHSY, SAAADI. This CDR3 reads CAVKSGDTQYF. The CDR3 DNA follows: TGCGCCGTCAAGTCCGGGGATACGCAGTATTTT.

The CDR3 is CASSLGRAQDTQYF. CDR3 in DNA: TGCGCCAGCAGCCTTGGCAGGGCTCAAGATACGCAGTATTTT. This chain connects TRBV5-1 to TRBJ2-3; perhaps TRBD1 as D (5 bases). From germline, CDR1 is SGHRS and CDR2 YFSETQ. With 4 bases removed from V and 5 bases from J, the gap between germline ends came to 14 bases. CDR3 length: 14 amino acids.

The V call is TRBV15, the J call TRBJ1-5; D unclear. Germline-derived CDR1 and CDR2 are LNHNV and YYDKDF (reference sequence). The CDR3 has 16 residues. Trimming cost V 6 bases and J 7 bases, with 22 bases left between them. In DNA, the CDR3 is TGTGCCACCAGTGGAGACTTGATCTTTCAAGGACAGCCCCAGCATTTT. Its translation: CATSGDLIFQGQPQHF.

The chain employs TRBV5-6 and TRBJ2-5; D remains unclear. The V gene's germline CDR1 is SGHDT and CDR2 YYEEEE. The CDR3 runs 14 residues. V lost 2 bases, J lost 2 bases, and 10 bases lay in between. Written as DNA, the CDR3 is TGTGCCAGCAGCTTTCAACACACGCAAGAGACCCAGTACTTC. This codes for CASSFQHTQETQYF.

The chain recombines TRBV19 with TRBJ1-1, with 8 bases identical to TRBD1. The germline gives CDR1 LNHDA, CDR2 SQIVND (reference sequence). The CDR3 loop spans 14 amino acids. J lost 6 bases, V lost 8 bases, and 11 bases had no gene match. The CDR3, as DNA: TGTGCCAGTGACCCCGGACAGGGATTTTCTGAAGCTTTCTTT. Encoded protein: CASDPGQGFSEAFF. Full variable domain (rest looked up from reference TRBV19 and TRBJ1-1): DGGITQSPKYLFRKEGQNVTLSCEQNLNHDAMYWYRQDPGQGLRLIYYSQIVNDFQKGDIAEGYSVSREKKESFPLTVTSAQKNPTAFYLCASDPGQGFSEAFFGQGTRLTVV.

The chain employs TRBV15 and TRBJ2-3; no firm D call. The V gene lost 0 bases and the J gene lost 7 bases, with 8 bases spanning the gap. The CDR3 covers 13 residues. Per the germline V gene, CDR1 is LNHNV and CDR2 is YYDKDF (reference sequence). CDR3 nucleotide sequence: TGTGCCACCAGCAGAGAGAGGTCGAATACGCAGTATTTT. Its protein product is CATSRERSNTQYF.

The rearrangement joins TRBV7-2 to TRBJ1-6; D is possibly TRBD1 (5 bases). Germline V gene sequence: CDR1 SGHTA, CDR2 FQGNSA. The CDR3 consists of 15 residues. V lost 1 base, J lost 10 bases, and 14 bases lay in between. The CDR3 nucleotides read TGTGCCAGCAGCTTAGAAGCTATTAAGGGGTCACCCCTCCACTTT. Translation: CASSLEAIKGSPLHF. Full variable domain (outside the CDR3, taken from reference TRBV7-2 and TRBJ1-6): GAGVSQSPSNKVTEKGKDVELRCDPISGHTALYWYRQSLGQGLEFLIYFQGNSAPDKSGLPSDRFSAERTGGSVSTLTIQRTQQEDSAVYLCASSLEAIKGSPLHFGNGTRLTVT.

This chain links TRBV18 with TRBJ2-7; a possible D gene is TRBD1 (5 bases). CDR1 is KGHSH, CDR2 LQKENI, per germline. Trimming cost V 3 bases and J 2 bases, with 14 bases left between them. The CDR3 covers 15 residues. The CDR3 loop is CASSPADDSTYEQYF. CDR3 DNA sequence: TGTGCCAGCTCACCCGCAGACGACAGTACCTACGAGCAGTACTTC.

The gene calls are TRBV21-1 and TRBJ2-2; the D call of TRBD1 is as the table states it, not checked on the DNA. TRBV21-1 is classified as a pseudogene. CDR3 length: 17 residues. DNA for the CDR3: TGTGCCAGCAGCCGACAGGGGACAGGGCGTAGCACCGGGGAGCTGTTTTTT. It encodes CASSRQGTGRSTGELFF.

The chain couples TRBV24-1 to TRBJ1-1, with TRBD1 matching 9 bases. The CDR3 runs to 15 residues. Germline V gives CDR1 KGHDR, CDR2 SFDVKD. Losses at the gene ends were 4 bases for V and 3 bases for J; bases not matched to a gene: 5. The CDR3 reads CATSDSRDRDTEAFF. The CDR3 DNA follows: TGTGCCACCAGTGACAGCCGGGACAGGGACACTGAAGCTTTCTTT.

This chain uses TRBV11-2 with TRBJ2-1, with TRBD2 matching 16 bases. The CDR3 runs to 19 residues. CDR1 and CDR2 (germline): SGHAT, FQNNGV. V lost 5 bases, J lost 7 bases, and 14 bases stayed unmatched. The CDR3 region has the DNA TGTGCCAGCAGCCATCCCCCGGGACTAGCGGGAGGGCGGAGGAATGAGCAGTTCTTC. Amino acids: CASSHPPGLAGGRRNEQFF.